A selection of T cell receptor beta chains follows, all from one sample in a study of blood T cell repertoires in COVID-19. Assay: immunoSEQ multiplex PCR; the TCRdb copy retains only in-frame clones and omits some. The sample includes nearly 300,000 clones, roughly 80% of them seen just once. The sample taken for sequencing was peripheral blood. Receptors originate from a human donor with COVID-19, enrolled during active disease. The donor label of this sample is uncertain. CDR3s include the opening cysteine and the closing phenylalanine or tryptophan. A D gene is named only where the DNA matches it firmly. Size is omitted from some rows. Given values are once, few, many or a class for expanded clones.

d_gene,v_gene,j_gene,abundance,CDR3nt,CDR3aa
-,TRBV7-9,TRBJ1-2,few,TGTGCCAGCAGCTTAGGAGGATTGGGAGAAAGCTACACCTTC,CASSLGGLGESYTF
-,TRBV11-2,TRBJ2-7,-,TGTGCCAGCAGCCCCACTAGACTCGAGCAGTACTTC,CASSPTRLEQYF
-,TRBV9,TRBJ2-2,-,TGTGCCAGCACCGGGGGAAGTCTAGTAGACACCGGGGAGCTGTTTTTT,CASTGGSLVDTGELFF
TRBD1,TRBV28,TRBJ1-2,-,TGTGCCAGCAGTGCCGGACAGGGCCTGAACTATGGCTACACCTTC,CASSAGQGLNYGYTF
-,TRBV28,TRBJ2-1,-,TGTGCCAGCAGTCGACCGGGACTGCCCGAGCAGTTCTTC,CASSRPGLPEQFF
TRBD1,TRBV12-3/TRBV12-4,TRBJ1-5,-,TGTGCCAGCAGCCTCAGGGGGGCCCAGCATTTT,CASSLRGAQHF
-,TRBV5-1,TRBJ2-1,-,TGCGCCAGCAGCTTGGAGTTGAGCTCCTACAATGAGCAGTTCTTC,CASSLELSSYNEQFF
TRBD1,TRBV2,TRBJ1-5,-,TGTGCCAGCAGTGAGACAGGGCAGGATCAGCCCCAGCATTTT,CASSETGQDQPQHF
TRBD1,TRBV28,TRBJ1-2,-,TGTGCCAGCAGCCCCGGAGGGGGCCCCAACTATGGCTACACCTTC,CASSPGGGPNYGYTF
-,TRBV28,TRBJ1-2,-,TGTGCCAGCATCCTTACCGCCTCCTCGGGGACTCGCTACACCTTC,CASILTASSGTRYTF
-,TRBV9,TRBJ1-6,few,TGTGCCAGCACCGAGGGTCTCTCCTATAATTCACCCCTCCACTTT,CASTEGLSYNSPLHF
-,TRBV3-1/TRBV3-2,TRBJ1-5,-,TGTGCCAGCAGCCTACAGGTTAGCAATCAGCCCCAGCATTTT,CASSLQVSNQPQHF
TRBD2,TRBV9,TRBJ2-3,-,TGTGCCAGCAGCTCAAGACTAGCGGAGCGCACAGATACGCAGTATTTT,CASSSRLAERTDTQYF
-,TRBV20-1,TRBJ1-1,-,-,CSAWGQGAPLF
TRBD2,TRBV11-2,TRBJ2-7,-,TGTGCCAGCAGCCGAAGGTTTCTAGCGGGAGGGGAGCAGTACTTC,CASSRRFLAGGEQYF
TRBD1,TRBV3-1/TRBV3-2,TRBJ1-6,-,TGTGCCAGCAGCCAGGGGGGACAGAATAATTCACCCCTCCACTTT,CASSQGGQNNSPLHF
TRBD1,TRBV6-5,TRBJ2-2,-,TGTGCCAGCGGGGACAGGGGGACCACCGGGGAGCTGTTTTTT,CASGDRGTTGELFF
-,TRBV29-1,TRBJ2-7,once,TGCAGCGCCTACAGGGGGGGAGGGAACGAGCAGTACTTC,CSAYRGGGNEQYF
-,TRBV4-1,TRBJ2-5,-,TGCGCCAGCAGCCAAGTGGGGGCCCAAGAGACCCAGTACTTC,CASSQVGAQETQYF
TRBD2,TRBV24-1,TRBJ2-1,-,TGTGCCACCAGTGACCGAGGGACTAGCGGCTACAATGAGCAGTTCTTC,CATSDRGTSGYNEQFF
TRBD1,TRBV28,TRBJ1-1,-,TGTGCCAGCAGTTACATCACAGGGGGCGCTTACACTGAAGCTTTCTTT,CASSYITGGAYTEAFF
TRBD1,TRBV2,TRBJ2-7,-,TGTGCCAGCGGGCGAATACCGGGACAGGGTCCCTACGAGCAGTACTTC,CASGRIPGQGPYEQYF
-,TRBV5-1,TRBJ1-1,-,TGCGCCAGCAGTACTACTCCGGGACAGAACACTGAAGCTTTCTTT,CASSTTPGQNTEAFF
-,TRBV28,TRBJ2-7,-,TGTGCCAGCAGTTATACCTACGAGCAGTACTTC,CASSYTYEQYF
-,TRBV5-8,TRBJ1-4,-,TGTGCCAGCAGCTTGGCGCGGCAGCACATTCGATTTAATGAAAAACTGTTTTTT,CASSLARQHIRFNEKLFF
TRBD1,TRBV11-3,TRBJ2-1,-,TGTGCCAGCAGCTTAAGTCACAGGGGCGAGCAGTTCTTC,CASSLSHRGEQFF
-,TRBV30,TRBJ1-1,-,TGTGCCTGGAAGGTGGAGGGGCTCACTGAAGCTTTCTTT,CAWKVEGLTEAFF
-,TRBV5-6,TRBJ1-6,once,TGTGCCAGCAGCTTTGGACAGTTTAATTCACCCCTCCACTTT,CASSFGQFNSPLHF
-,TRBV6-5,TRBJ2-7,-,TGTGCCAGCGGAGGTGGAGGCAGGCGGTACGAGCAGTACTTC,CASGGGGRRYEQYF
-,TRBV20-1,TRBJ1-2,few,TGCGCATCACGTCAGAACTATGGCTACACCTTC,CASRQNYGYTF
TRBD1,TRBV6-5,TRBJ2-5,-,TGTGCCAGCAGTTTGGAGGACAGGGGAAGCGAGACCCAGTACTTC,CASSLEDRGSETQYF
TRBD2,TRBV30,TRBJ2-1,-,TGTGCCTGGAGTGTATATGGCCTTGGGGGAGGGGAGCAGTTCTTC,CAWSVYGLGGGEQFF
-,TRBV24-1,TRBJ1-2,-,TGTGCCACCATGGACAGCACCTATGGCTACACCTTC,CATMDSTYGYTF
-,TRBV19,TRBJ2-3,-,TGTGCCAGTAGTATATTTACTACTAGCACAGATACGCAGTATTTT,CASSIFTTSTDTQYF
TRBD2,TRBV5-6,TRBJ2-1,-,TGTGCCAGCAGCTTGTTGGGAGCGGGAGAGGGTTTCAATGAGCAGTTCTTC,CASSLLGAGEGFNEQFF
-,TRBV10-3,TRBJ1-5,-,TGTGCCATCCGATTACAGGCCGATCAGCCCCAGCATTTT,CAIRLQADQPQHF
-,TRBV7-9,TRBJ2-1,-,TGTGCCAGCAGCTCCCGCGGTACTTCCTACAATGAGCAGTTCTTC,CASSSRGTSYNEQFF
-,TRBV30,TRBJ2-7,few,TGTGCCTGGAGTAAGTTGCAAGCGCAGTACTTC,CAWSKLQAQYF
-,TRBV20-1,TRBJ2-2,-,TGCAGTGCTAGAACTAGGGGGGAGCTGTTTTTT,CSARTRGELFF
TRBD1,TRBV29-1,TRBJ2-6,-,TGCAGCGCTAGACAGGGAATAGGCTCTGGGGCCAACGTCCTGACTTTC,CSARQGIGSGANVLTF
TRBD1,TRBV6-5,TRBJ2-1,-,TGTGCCAGCAGTTACCCCGGACAGGGGTCTATCAATGAGCAGTTCTTC,CASSYPGQGSINEQFF
-,TRBV5-1,TRBJ2-3,-,TGCGCCAGCAGCTTGGCGGACTCTAAAGATACGCAGTATTTT,CASSLADSKDTQYF
-,TRBV5-5,TRBJ2-1,-,TGTGCCAGCAGCTCCCTCGTTGTCTCCTACAATGAGCAGTTCTTC,CASSSLVVSYNEQFF
TRBD1,TRBV28,TRBJ1-6,-,TGTGCCAGCAGTTCGGGACAGGGGATTGAGAATTCACCCCTCCACTTT,CASSSGQGIENSPLHF
-,TRBV20-1,TRBJ1-2,-,TGCAGTGCTAGCTACAGGGACGGCTACACCTTC,CSASYRDGYTF